These 14 T cell receptor beta chains share one sample of origin, sequenced in a study of beta chain features in type 1 diabetes (dated by TCRdb to the late 2010s). What the authors observed across the whole study: A moderate but significant shortening of TCRB CDR3 length was observed in type 1 diabetes patients in all four CD4+ subsets.

Their antigens remain unidentified. Library preparation used the immunoSEQ multiplex PCR assay. The entire amount of isolated RNA was reverse transcribed using the High Capacity cDNA Reverse Transcription Kit, so the sequenced TCRB transcripts were expressed ones. TCRdb obtained this table from immuneACCESS and retained in-frame rearrangements with V and J assigned. These tables miss some clones; where compared with another copy, unresolved V genes account for less than half of the shortfall, and the remainder is unexplained. Present in this sample are hundreds of thousands of clones, 11% to 15% of which were seen just once. The ten largest clonotypes hold around 0.04% of the sample. Sequenced sample: naive CD4+ T cells from blood. What this sample's cell subset or site label stands for: true naive CD4+ T cells. All receptors come from a man aged 18 to 29 with type 1 diabetes.

This chain links TRBV20-1 with TRBJ1-2; TRBD1 might be the D (5 bases). This CDR3 spans 11 amino acids. In germline, CDR1 is DFQATT, CDR2 SNEGSKA (reference sequence). The ends were cut back, 1 base at V and 6 bases at J, with 6 bases in the middle. CDR3 in amino acids: CSARGGDGYTF. The CDR3 bases are TGCAGTGCTAGAGGGGGCGATGGCTACACCTTC.

The table lists this clone with a few counts. The chain is built from TRBV2 and TRBJ2-5, with D hard to call. V dropped 7 bases and J dropped 2 bases, with 14 bases sitting between them. This CDR3 has 14 amino acids. Germline V gene data show CDR1 as SNHLY and CDR2 as FYNNEI. The CDR3 region is CASTQTWLQETQYF. In DNA form, the CDR3 reads TGTGCCAGCACCCAAACGTGGCTGCAAGAGACCCAGTACTTC. The entire variable domain, with the rest obtained from reference TRBV2 and TRBJ2-5, is as follows: EPEVTQTPSHQVTQMGQEVILRCVPISNHLYFYWYRQILGQKVEFLVSFYNNEISEKSEIFDDQFSVERPDGSNFTLKIRSTKLEDSAMYFCASTQTWLQETQYFGPGTRLLVL.

This chain joins TRBV29-1 and TRBJ2-3; D is uncertain. Trimming removed 7 bases at V and 2 bases at J, with 13 bases between. CDR3 size: 13 residues. Germline assignment: CDR1 SQVTM and CDR2 ANQGSEA. The CDR3 nucleotides are TGCAGCGCGGTGGTAGCCACCACAGATACGCAGTATTTT. Translating gives CSAVVATTDTQYF.

The sample holds a few counts of this clone. The J gene is TRBJ2-4, the V gene TRBV25-1; TRBD2 might be the D (7 bases). Per germline, CDR1 MGHDK and CDR2 SYGVNS. The germline V and J ends were trimmed by 2 bases and 9 bases, with 11 bases remaining between them. This CDR3 is built from 13 residues. The CDR3 coding sequence is TGTGCCAGCAGTGAAATAGGGGGGGTCATTCAGTACTTC. This encodes CASSEIGGVIQYF.

The gene calls are TRBV5-4 and TRBJ2-5; D may be TRBD2 (6 bases). This CDR3 spans 13 amino acids. The germline V gene has CDR1 SGHNT and CDR2 YYREEE (reference sequence). V was clipped by 0 bases and J by 5 bases, with 8 bases between them. The DNA for the CDR3 is TGTGCCAGCAGCTTGGGTGGAGGGGAGACCCAGTACTTC. Translated: CASSLGGGETQYF.

V usage is TRBV6-5 and J usage is TRBJ1-2, with a weak D call TRBD1 (5 bases). V was trimmed by 6 bases and J by 11 bases, leaving 25 bases between them. The CDR3 totals 15 residues. The germline V gene encodes CDR1 MNHEY and CDR2 SVGAGI. CDR3 in amino acids: CASSPLAGKNGLYTF. CDR3 DNA sequence: TGTGCCAGCAGCCCCCTGGCAGGGAAGAATGGCTTGTACACCTTC.

The sample holds a few counts of this clone. This chain joins TRBV30 and TRBJ1-1; D possibly corresponds to TRBD1 (6 bases). Looked up from germline, CDR1 is GTSNPN and CDR2 is SVGIG (reference sequence). The V end lost 3 bases, the J end lost 5 bases, and 19 bases lay between the germline ends. CDR3 length: 15 amino acids. Here the CDR3 DNA reads TGTGCCTGGAGGAGGACGAAACAGGGTTTGACTGAAGCTTTCTTT. It is translated as CAWRRTKQGLTEAFF.

In this sample, this clone turned up a few times. This chain connects TRBV11-3 to TRBJ2-1, with 7 positions matching TRBD2. The CDR3 length is 16 residues. Trimming at V came to 0 bases and at J to 6 bases, leaving 8 bases not matched to a gene. In germline, CDR1 is SGHNT, CDR2 YENEEA. Here the CDR3 reads CASSLDGGRVFNEQFF. Written as DNA, the CDR3 is TGTGCCAGCAGCTTAGACGGCGGGAGAGTCTTCAATGAGCAGTTCTTC.

This clone was observed a few times. V usage is TRBV6-6 and J usage is TRBJ1-3; D gene ambiguous. V shed 2 bases and J shed 0 bases, with 5 bases lying between them. CDR1 and CDR2 (germline): MNHNY, SVGAGI (reference sequence). This CDR3 comprises 14 residues. The CDR3 reads CASSYQSSGNTIYF. The CDR3 region has the DNA TGTGCCAGCAGTTACCAGAGCTCTGGAAACACCATATATTTT.

This clone was detected only a few times. The V call is TRBV25-1, the J call TRBJ2-3; no clear D. Trimming cost V 1 base and J 0 bases, with 8 bases left between them. Germline loops: CDR1 MGHDK, CDR2 SYGVNS. The CDR3 runs 15 residues. Written as DNA, the CDR3 is TGTGCCAGCAGTGAATCGGAGAGGAGCACAGATACGCAGTATTTT. As protein: CASSESERSTDTQYF.

This clone has more than one count but fewer than ten. The V call is TRBV29-1, the J call TRBJ1-1, with 7 bases that match TRBD1. The CDR3 extends over 15 amino acids. V shed 2 bases, J shed 4 bases, and the junction held 10 bases outside the gene matches. Germline V gene sequence: CDR1 SQVTM, CDR2 ANQGSEA. The CDR3 nucleotides are TGCAGCGTTGAATCCTTAAGGGGGCCTCGCACTGAAGCTTTCTTT. Its protein product is CSVESLRGPRTEAFF.

As to this clone: Additional DNA sequences in this sample encode the identical CDR3. This rearrangement joins TRBV18 to TRBJ2-7; no clear D. The CDR3 runs 15 residues. Trimming shortened V by 2 bases and J by 1 base, and 12 bases separated the two germline ends. Germline loops: CDR1 KGHSH, CDR2 LQKENI. CDR3 sequence: CASSPGLGGSYEQYF. For the CDR3, the DNA is TGTGCCAGCTCACCAGGTTTAGGTGGTTCCTACGAGCAGTACTTC. Full variable domain (rest looked up from reference TRBV18 and TRBJ2-7): NAGVMQNPRHLVRRRGQEARLRCSPMKGHSHVYWYRQLPEEGLKFMVYLQKENIIDESGMPKERFSAEFPKEGPSILRIQQVVRGDSAAYFCASSPGLGGSYEQYFGPGTRLTVT.

In this sample, this clone turned up a few times. The junction differs from germline at one of its ends, possibly a read error. The chain joins TRBV7-2 to TRBJ2-5, with unresolved D. Germline CDR1 and CDR2: SGHTA and FQGNSA. This CDR3 has 8 residues. The CDR3 protein is CASSLVNF. The CDR3 region has the DNA TGTGCCAGCAGCTTAGTGAACTTC.

The table lists this clone with a few counts. This sequence joins TRBV6-6 and TRBJ2-1; 8 bases fit TRBD1. With 7 bases clipped from V and 7 bases from J, the junction kept 6 bases outside the gene matches. Germline loops: CDR1 MNHNY, CDR2 SVGAGI (reference sequence). The CDR3 extends over 13 amino acids. CDR3 amino acids: CASITGGGNEQFF. The DNA for the CDR3 is TGTGCCAGCATAACAGGGGGTGGGAATGAGCAGTTCTTC.